This T cell receptor (beta chain) was recovered during a study of cytomegalovirus exposure and HLA in healthy donors. The overall study: The 120 or so validation repertoires were produced on the same platform as the 550 to 700 repertoires of the first cohort. This was reported in a later analysis.

This table comes from immunoSEQ multiplex PCR, and its TCRdb copy is limited to in-frame clones, with some not included. The table lists 100,000 to 150,000 clones, 94% of them singletons, with 1% to 1.5% in the top ten. Regarding the study as a whole: The classifier was said to identify cytomegalovirus status with high specificity and sensitivity. Among TCR beta chains, those listed as cytomegalovirus-associated numbered about 150.

In germline, CDR1 is MNHEY, CDR2 SVGAGI. Trimming left V 6 bases short and J 7 bases short, with 16 bases between. The CDR3 is 15 residues long. About this clone itself: Its matching antigen is unknown.

These donors were members of the approximately 110-subject validation cohort, a group separate from the approximately 670-subject first cohort. The source material was PBMCs. This clonotype was sampled from a woman between 18 and 30 years old in good health and CMV-seronegative. The gene calls are TRBV6-5 and TRBJ1-6, with D possibly matching TRBD1 (6 bases). The DNA for the CDR3 is TGTGCCAGCAGCCGAGACAGGATTGAGAATTCACCCCTCCACTTT. Amino acid sequence: CASSRDRIENSPLHF.